This T cell receptor (beta chain) was identified during a study of CD8+ T cells in alopecia areata. For the study at large: Tofacitinib administration to treated patients was oral, at 5 to 10 mg twice daily.

The germline CDR1 and CDR2 sequences are SGHRS and YFSETQ. The junction had 9 bases not matched to a gene; V was cut back by 4 bases and J by 0 bases. The CDR3 has 16 residues. Lesional scalp punch biopsies and peripheral blood were collected from alopecia areata patients. RNA, once extracted, was reverse transcribed into cDNA for use as the sequencing template. The data were produced by immunoSEQ multiplex PCR, yet TCRdb's version contains in-frame clones alone and is incomplete. The sample carries about 11,000 clones, approximately 59% recorded once. The sample was skin, taken at week 0. This sequence joins TRBV5-1 and TRBJ2-7, with TRBD2 matching 8 bases. This TCR derives from a human donor with alopecia areata. In DNA form, the CDR3 reads TGCGCCAGCAGCGTGAATAGCGGGGTGACCTCCTACGAGCAGTACTTC. This translates into CASSVNSGVTSYEQYF. Supplemented by reference TRBV5-1 and TRBJ2-7, the full variable domain reads KAGVTQTPRYLIKTRGQQVTLSCSPISGHRSVSWYQQTPGQGLQFLFEYFSETQRNKGNFPGRFSGRQFSNSRSEMNVSTLELGDSALYLCASSVNSGVTSYEQYFGPGTRLTVT.